This T cell receptor (beta chain) derives from a study of cytomegalovirus exposure and HLA in healthy donors (dated by TCRdb to about 2017). For context, the study as a whole: An earlier analysis of some 500 of the donors reported approximately 270 Gb of sequence data and some 100 million unique TCR beta sequences from about 179 million T cells. Around 300 gigabases of sequencing data and some 85 million unique TCR sequences were included in an early release covering under 650 HLA-typed donors. Of the 398 genotyped donors, about 84% fell in the genetic ancestry cluster associated with self-reported Caucasian donors. The aim of the study was to test whether cataloging public T cell receptors could identify signatures of past pathogen exposure. The study profiled the T cell repertoires of about 640 subjects by immunosequencing and related them to cytomegalovirus serostatus. A separate validation cohort of roughly 110 different subjects was used in addition to the roughly 720-subject first cohort. The study combined high-throughput TCR immunosequencing, statistical association of individual TCRs with disease status, and machine learning to predict cytomegalovirus infection status. In a later analysis, previously published TCR beta repertoires from 670 or so donors were re-analyzed and high-resolution HLA genotyping was added so that TCR occurrence patterns could be studied. The later analysis used no new phenotypic data to find candidate immune exposures, relying instead on TCR beta sequences and their occurrence across donors. An earlier analysis of around 580 of the donors used high-throughput TCR beta sequencing to judge whether each TCR beta V gene segment behaved as functional or pseudogenic. Donor age, sex, ethnicity and CMV serostatus were compiled alongside the repertoire data. A later genetic analysis took genome-wide SNP genotypes for about 65% of the roughly 670 donors and used that subset as a discovery cohort. Every discovery cohort repertoire had been produced on one sequencing platform. HLA typing included class I and class II loci at four-digit resolution. The number of donors typed differed by locus, with about 629-630 for A, B, C, DRB1 and DQB1, around 500 for DQA1, nearly 610 for DPA1, and under 490 for DPB1. Five DR-DQ haplotypes were treated as single units for association and clustering because of strong linkage in the cohort. Among about 370 genotyped donors of the cohort, an average of approximately 240,000 unique TCR beta nucleotide sequences was sequenced per donor, of which 15% to 20% were non-productive. What the study reported, not specific to this receptor: The authors suggested that the approach could potentially be generalized to other disease states and immunological phenotypes. Over 15 rarely observed V segments, including chromosome 9 orphons, were excluded from the earlier analysis of a few hundred of the donors because counts were too low. In a later analysis, most CMV-associated TCR beta chains were found to appear HLA-restricted, with HLA associations seemingly driven largely by CMV exposure. Correlated functional status among segregating V segments might reflect linkage disequilibrium, but an unknown experimental factor could not be ruled out. According to a later genetic analysis, donors in an Asian-associated ancestry cluster had fewer N-insertions in productive TCRs than the roughly 660-donor mean. In a later analysis, some 18,000 TCR beta sequences were associated with specific HLA alleles at a false discovery rate of 0.05. Strong co-occurrence of HLA alleles, especially DR and DQ, made assigning TCR associations to individual alleles difficult. An earlier analysis of approximately 540 of the donors showed that most TCR beta V segments appeared in productive rearrangements either about 87% or about 30% of the time, which broadly matched IMGT annotations. While some public TCRs were present in many individuals, most TCR sequences turned up only very rarely across donors. Several of the top co-occurrence clusters appeared to be linked to parvovirus B19, influenza, CMV and Epstein-Barr virus, according to a later analysis. In this cohort, only TCR beta chains were sequenced, and detectable features were limited by the absence of alpha or paired-chain data. In both the original and validation cohorts, the classifier was reported to diagnose cytomegalovirus status with high specificity and sensitivity. Some IMGT-functional V segments, including TRBV6-2 and TRBV6-3, could not be told apart with the 87-base-pair reads, so those segments were excluded. The sequencing pipeline was judged likely to have produced a cluster of highly shared sequence variants as a technical artifact. CMV serostatus was the only immune exposure information available for the cohort. Compared with equally common non-associated chains, HLA-associated TCR beta chains in a later analysis were more clonally expanded and had lower generation probabilities. In vitro tests confirmed that a few of the cytomegalovirus-associated TCR beta chains recognize cytomegalovirus antigens. Because HLA typing was missing for some donors at each locus, association tests included only the typed subset. The presence/absence analyses assumed that sequencing depth was roughly uniform across donors, and that assumption may not be true. A further reported finding was that TCR beta sequences accurately predicted the HLA-A and HLA-B alleles for most subjects in the first cohort. V-gene and J-gene trimming of TCR beta chains was associated with a missense DCLRE1C variant in a later genetic analysis, and the association was replicated in an independent cohort. In a later analysis, the rate of TCR association differed among HLA loci, with DRB1 alleles having the most associated TCRs and HLA-C alleles having the fewest. The study gave a list of roughly 150 TCR beta chains associated with cytomegalovirus.

The CDR3 runs 11 amino acids, cysteine and phenylalanine included. The only DNA kept is the CDR3, 33 bases in frame from the first base. V is reduced by 6 bases and J by 8 bases, leaving a spacing of 8 bases between them. Looking up the germline V gene (reference sequence) yields CDR1 SEHNR and CDR2 FQNEAQ. In total, approximately 610 healthy bone marrow donors made up the cohort. Cohort members were all nominally healthy when sampled, although unrecorded immune exposures were likely present. The donor tested CMV seronegative and was one of the 352 seronegative cohort members. Each donor provided a peripheral blood sample, and peripheral blood mononuclear cells were used for TCR beta sequencing. The Qiagen DNeasy Blood Extraction Kit was used to extract genomic DNA from the blood cell samples. Points on this clone: Its antigen is currently not known.

Library prep was done by the immunoSEQ multiplex PCR assay. A mixture of 60 forward primers for TCR Vbeta segments and 13 reverse primers for TCR Jbeta segments was used in the multiplex PCR. The CDR3 region of rearranged TCR beta genes was amplified from genomic DNA with a multiplex PCR assay. The amplified TCR beta libraries were sequenced on the Illumina HiSeq System as 87-base-pair reads. Concerning the study's data processing: A later analysis counted about 80 million unique TCR beta chains across the 550 to 700 repertoires, and 10 million to 12 million of these chains were shared by at least two donors. Raw reads were error-corrected and collapsed into unique sequences with a nearest-neighbor algorithm that merged closely related sequences to remove PCR and sequencing errors. CDR3 sequences were aligned to IMGT reference sequences to assign V, D and J gene segments. Each retained sequence needed at least a six-nucleotide match to both a V gene segment and a J gene segment. Rearrangements were called productive when the CDR3 lacked stop codons and stayed in frame with V and J; all others were non-productive. Following IMGT convention, CDR3 was defined as the stretch from the second conserved V-encoded cysteine up to the conserved J-encoded phenylalanine. The earlier analysis of some 580 of the donors excluded any sequence lacking an unambiguous match to a single V gene segment. An earlier analysis of a few hundred of the donors classified V segments as functional when productive rearrangements were above 56.7% and as segregating when the standard deviation between donors was above 5%. To diagnose cytomegalovirus status from the catalog of TCR beta chain sequences, a statistical classification framework was built. V and J gene assignment, in a later analysis, came from comparing TCR nucleotide sequences with IMGT/GENE-DB human TR gene sequences. In a later analysis, CDR3 sequences and most-parsimonious VDJ recombination scenarios were assigned using the TCRdist pipeline. In a later analysis, every TCR beta chain was defined by the combination of its CDR3 amino acid sequence and its V-gene family, and reads without a unique V-gene family were dropped. In a later analysis, fewer than 650 highly shared, low-generation-probability nucleotide sequences were removed to address suspected cross-contamination and a sequencing artifact. In a later analysis, a clonal expansion index was calculated for each public chain from normalized within-repertoire ranks of inferred template counts. A later analysis computed generation probabilities with a VDJ recombination model fitted to out-of-frame rearrangements, and checked the results against IGoR. In a later analysis, TCR-TCR, TCR-HLA and TCR-CMV co-occurrence was scored with hypergeometric tests, and a repertoire-size bias correction was applied to TCR pairs. A later analysis estimated false discovery rates by permuting HLA or CMV assignments 20 times. In a later analysis, co-occurring TCRs were grouped using DBSCAN, with TCRdist sequence similarity added in when clustering inside HLA-allele-positive subsets. For co-occurrence clustering, repertoires with fewer than 30,000 or more than 120,000 public chains were excluded, along with about five repertoires with anomalous nucleotide sharing. As stored in TCRdb, this immuneACCESS dataset retains in-frame rearrangements with V and J assigned. A fraction of the clones does not appear; measured against another copy, unresolved V genes explain less than half of the discrepancy, and the remainder lacks a known reason. The DNA gave D and trimming, while V, J and clone size come from that table. The sample's table lists a count of 150,000 to 250,000 clones. The top ten clonotypes cover approximately 0.74% of the sample.

The sequencing sample was made of PBMCs. The rearranged chain carries TRBV7-9 and TRBJ2-1; TRBD2 is a possible D gene, resting on 5 matching bases. The origin of this receptor is a boy under 18 in good health and CMV-seronegative. Here is the DNA: TGTGCCAGCAGTTACGGGGATGAGCAGTTCTTC. It encodes CASSYGDEQFF.